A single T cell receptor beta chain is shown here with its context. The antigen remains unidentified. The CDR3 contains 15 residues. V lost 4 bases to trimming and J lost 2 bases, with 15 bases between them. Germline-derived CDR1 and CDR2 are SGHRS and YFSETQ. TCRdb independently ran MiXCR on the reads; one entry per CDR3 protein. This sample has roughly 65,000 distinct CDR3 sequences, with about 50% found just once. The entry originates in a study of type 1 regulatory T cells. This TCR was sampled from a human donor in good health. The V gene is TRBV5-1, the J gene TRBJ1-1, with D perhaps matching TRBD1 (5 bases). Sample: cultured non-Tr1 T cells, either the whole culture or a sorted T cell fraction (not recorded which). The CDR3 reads CASSPLRQINTEAFF. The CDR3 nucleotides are TGCGCCAGCAGCCCTCTTCGACAGATCAACACTGAAGCTTTCTTT.